This record looks at one T cell receptor beta chain sequence and its context. This entry belongs to a study of blood T cell repertoires in COVID-19. CDR1 is SQVTM, CDR2 ANQGSEA, per germline. This CDR3 is 11 amino acids long. With 6 bases clipped from V and 3 bases from J, the junction kept 1 base outside the gene matches. The repertoire was sequenced with immunoSEQ multiplex PCR; TCRdb's copy has only in-frame clones and lacks some. The repertoire consists of under 350,000 clones, with just under 90% occurring once and the leading ten covering approximately 2%. The sequence was obtained from a woman aged 55-69 years who had recovered from COVID-19. Sequenced material: PBMCs or T cells enriched from blood (not recorded which). The chain has TRBV29-1 and TRBJ1-1, with TRBD1 matching 7 bases. The CDR3 bases are TGCAGCGTAGACAGGGACACTGAAGCTTTCTTT. This codes for CSVDRDTEAFF.